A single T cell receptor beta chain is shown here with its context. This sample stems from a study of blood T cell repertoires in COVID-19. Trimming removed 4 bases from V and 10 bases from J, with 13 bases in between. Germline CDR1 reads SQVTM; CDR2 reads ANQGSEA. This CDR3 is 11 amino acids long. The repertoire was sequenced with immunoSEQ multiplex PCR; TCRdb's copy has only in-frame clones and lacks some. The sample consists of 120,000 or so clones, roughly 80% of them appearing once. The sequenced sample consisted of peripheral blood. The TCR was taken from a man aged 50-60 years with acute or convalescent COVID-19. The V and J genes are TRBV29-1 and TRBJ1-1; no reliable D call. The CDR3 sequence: CSVVGQSGAFF. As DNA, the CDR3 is TGCAGCGTTGTAGGGCAGAGCGGAGCTTTCTTT.